This T cell receptor beta chain was identified during a study of OX40 agonist ivuxolimab in advanced cancers. The CDR3 runs 15 residues. CDR1 is MNHEY, CDR2 SVGAGI, per germline. The V and J ends lost 5 bases and 3 bases, in that order; junction bases with no gene match: 5. Worth noting for this clone: Its antigen is undetermined.

Study-wide results and caveats: Patients with a partial response at 0.1-3.0 mg/kg had among the lowest clonal expansion. At doses 0.1 to 3.0 mg/kg, CD4+ and CD8+ clones expanded.

Sequencing was performed with immunoSEQ multiplex PCR; in TCRdb, only in-frame clones are kept and a portion is missing. The data hold some 86,000 clones, with about 94% observed a single time. The chain couples TRBV6-5 to TRBJ2-2; TRBD1 matches at 8 bases. The source was CD4+ or CD8+ T cells sorted from blood, collected in a trial of the OX40 agonist ivuxolimab. This TCR was recovered from an adult with an advanced solid tumor such as melanoma, head and neck, liver or kidney cancer. Written as DNA, the CDR3 is TGTGCCAGCAGTGTTAGACAGGGGTACACCGGGGAGCTGTTTTTT. Protein product: CASSVRQGYTGELFF.